The 21 T cell receptor beta chains below come from one sample, sequenced in a study of somatic mutations in cytotoxic T cells in rheumatoid arthritis. Repertoires were generated with immunoSEQ multiplex PCR, while TCRdb's copy carries only in-frame clones and drops some. Of roughly 15,000 clones listed, roughly 73% are singletons. Sequenced input: CD8+ T cells sorted from blood. These receptors all come from an adult with rheumatoid arthritis.

This clone was seen only a few times. V is TRBV10-3 and J is TRBJ2-7; 8 nucleotides match TRBD1. CDR3 size: 16 residues. CDR1 and CDR2 (germline): ENHRY, SYGVKD. V was clipped by 0 bases and J by 6 bases; unmatched bases: 10. The chain's CDR3 is CAISESYDRGPTEQYF. The CDR3 DNA reads as TGTGCCATCAGTGAGTCTTACGACAGGGGACCGACCGAGCAGTACTTC.

This clone appeared a few times. V is TRBV7-9 and J is TRBJ1-5; 8 bases align to TRBD1. J lost 1 base, V lost 5 bases, and 4 bases had no gene match. The CDR3 is 15 amino acids. Germline CDR1 SEHNR, CDR2 FQNEAQ (reference sequence). The CDR3 spells CASSSWTGSNQPQHF. The CDR3 coding sequence is TGTGCCAGCAGCAGCTGGACAGGGAGCAATCAGCCCCAGCATTTT.

The chain links TRBV4-1 to TRBJ1-1, with 8 bases that match TRBD1. Per germline, CDR1 MGHRA and CDR2 YSYEKL. This CDR3 is built from 14 residues. V lost 4 bases and J lost 11; bases outside the gene matches: 12. Here the CDR3 DNA reads TGCGCCAGCAGCCCACATCTAATGGACAGGGCGGCTTTCTTT. Its protein is CASSPHLMDRAAFF.

The chain carries TRBV7-3 and TRBJ1-1, with 7 bases identical to TRBD1. CDR1 and CDR2 from the germline V gene are SGHTA and FQGTGA. This CDR3 is built from 16 residues. With 6 bases clipped from V and 0 bases from J, the junction kept 10 bases outside the gene matches. This CDR3 is CASRGGSGQLNTEAFF. CDR3 sequence (DNA): TGTGCCAGCAGGGGGGGATCGGGACAGTTGAACACTGAAGCTTTCTTT.

This sequence joins TRBV5-1 and TRBJ2-3; D call uncertain. Trimming removed 3 bases from V and 0 bases from J, with 5 bases in between. In germline, CDR1 is SGHRS, CDR2 YFSETQ. The CDR3 runs to 13 residues. CDR3 residues: CASSSASTDTQYF. DNA of the CDR3: TGCGCCAGCAGCTCGGCAAGCACAGATACGCAGTATTTT.

This chain links TRBV10-3 with TRBJ2-7; possibly TRBD2 for D (6 bases). The CDR3 is 15 amino acids. Trimming left V 3 bases short and J 3 bases short, with 15 bases between. Germline V gene data show CDR1 as ENHRY and CDR2 as SYGVKD. CDR3 residues: CAISDSRTGDYEQYV. DNA for the CDR3: TGTGCCATCAGTGACTCAAGGACGGGGGACTACGAGCAGTACGTC.

The chain links TRBV7-9 to TRBJ2-1, with 14 bases fitting TRBD2. The CDR3 loop spans 18 amino acids. Looked up from germline, CDR1 is SEHNR and CDR2 is FQNEAQ (reference sequence). V lost 5 bases and J lost 2; bases outside the gene matches: 8. The CDR3 is CASSHRTSGGYTYNEQFF. The CDR3 bases are TGTGCCAGCAGCCACAGGACTAGCGGGGGGTATACCTACAATGAGCAGTTCTTC. The whole variable domain, filled in from reference TRBV7-9 and TRBJ2-1, reads DTGVSQNPRHKITKRGQNVTFRCDPISEHNRLYWYRQTLGQGPEFLTYFQNEAQLEKSRLLSDRFSAERPKGSFSTLEIQRTEQGDSAMYLCASSHRTSGGYTYNEQFFGPGTRLTVL.

This sequence joins TRBV7-2 and TRBJ2-5; 9 positions match TRBD2. The CDR3 contains 17 residues. The ends lost 5 bases at V and 5 bases at J; junction bases unmatched: 15. CDR1 SGHTA and CDR2 FQGNSA come from the germline V gene. This CDR3 is CASSTLAGEFPGETQYF. The CDR3 DNA follows: TGTGCCAGCAGCACACTAGCGGGCGAATTTCCGGGGGAGACCCAGTACTTC.

The V gene is TRBV18, the J gene TRBJ2-1; 9 bases fit TRBD1. Trimming cost V 4 bases and J 2 bases; bases outside gene matches: 3. CDR3 size: 15 residues. Germline V gene sequence: CDR1 KGHSH, CDR2 LQKENI. CDR3 nucleotides: TGTGCCAGCTCACGGGGACAGGGTACCTACAATGAGCAGTTCTTC. Protein: CASSRGQGTYNEQFF.

The rearrangement uses TRBV7-9 and TRBJ2-1; TRBD2 matches at 10 bases. V shed 5 bases and J 5 bases; nucleotides not matched to a gene: 18. This CDR3 is built from 19 residues. In germline, CDR1 is SEHNR, CDR2 FQNEAQ (reference sequence). This chain's CDR3 is CASSPISSPGLAYNNEQFF. The CDR3 DNA reads TGTGCCAGCAGCCCAATATCCTCCCCGGGACTAGCGTACAACAATGAGCAGTTCTTC.

The gene calls are TRBV7-9 and TRBJ2-3, with a weak D call TRBD2 (6 bases). Between the trimmed V and J ends, which lost 0 bases and 0 bases, there was a span of 16 bases. Germline assignment: CDR1 SEHNR and CDR2 FQNEAQ (reference sequence). CDR3 length: 18 residues. CDR3: CASSLAIGRAASTDTQYF. The CDR3 DNA sequence: TGTGCCAGCAGCTTAGCTATCGGGAGAGCAGCTAGCACAGATACGCAGTATTTT.

The chain uses TRBV11-3 and TRBJ2-7; D unresolved. Germline V lookup: CDR1 SGHNT, CDR2 YENEEA. V was shortened by 3 bases and J by 3 bases, with 12 bases between the two germline ends. The CDR3 covers 14 residues. CDR3 amino acids: CASSFGEGYYEQYF. CDR3 sequence (DNA): TGTGCCAGCAGCTTCGGCGAAGGGTACTACGAGCAGTACTTC.

The chain joins TRBV7-9 to TRBJ2-7; D is unresolved. V was shortened by 2 bases and J by 3 bases, with 8 bases between the two germline ends. The CDR3 has 13 residues. Per germline, CDR1 SEHNR and CDR2 FQNEAQ (reference sequence). In DNA form, the CDR3 reads TGTGCCAGCAGCTTAAATCCGGGCTACGAGCAGTACGTC. It encodes CASSLNPGYEQYV.

The genes are TRBV7-9 and TRBJ2-7, with D perhaps assigned TRBD1 or TRBD2 (5 bases each). CDR1 SEHNR and CDR2 FQNEAQ come from the germline V gene (reference sequence). Trimming took off 5 bases at V and 7 bases at J, with 12 bases between the two ends. This CDR3 has 12 amino acids. CDR3 bases: TGTGCCAGCAGCCACCGGGGCCAGGAGCAGTACTTC. Its protein is CASSHRGQEQYF.

The rearrangement uses TRBV9 and TRBJ2-1; no clear D. The V and J ends lost 3 bases and 8 bases respectively, with 15 bases between them. Germline CDR1 SGDLS, CDR2 YYNGEE. The length of the CDR3 is 14 residues. The CDR3 region has the DNA TGTGCCAGCAGCGCCTTCCTCGGTTCGGATGAGCAGTTCTTC. The encoded protein is CASSAFLGSDEQFF.

This clone occurred once. The V gene is TRBV5-1, the J gene TRBJ2-1; 7 nucleotides match TRBD2. Per germline, CDR1 SGHRS and CDR2 YFSETQ. This CDR3 is 13 amino acids long. Germline trimming cut 4 bases from V and 6 bases from J; bases unmatched to any gene: 4. The CDR3 DNA is TGCGCCAGCAGCACTTCGGGGGGCAATGAGCAGTTCTTC. This encodes CASSTSGGNEQFF.

The chain is built from TRBV21-1 and TRBJ2-5; the table names TRBD2, a call not compared with the DNA. TRBV21-1 is deemed a pseudogene. The CDR3 is 17 residues long. For the CDR3, the DNA is TGTGCCAGCAGCAAAAGCCGGGGCGGGGGGCTGGTAGAGACCCAGTACTTC. It yields the protein CASSKSRGGGLVETQYF.

The rearrangement joins TRBV4-1 to TRBJ2-1, with a possible D match to TRBD2 (6 bases). Germline CDR1 MGHRA, CDR2 YSYEKL. The germline V and J ends were trimmed by 2 bases and 4 bases, with 21 bases remaining between them. CDR3 size: 18 residues. The CDR3 DNA follows: TGCGCCAGCAGCCAATCCCCGGGGGACCTTATACCGTACAATGAGCAGTTCTTC. It translates to CASSQSPGDLIPYNEQFF.

This clone qualifies as medium-sized. The genes are TRBV7-2 and TRBJ2-1; 14 bases fit TRBD2. The V gene end was trimmed by 0 bases and the J gene end by 6 bases; junction bases not matched to a gene: 4. There are 17 residues in the CDR3. Looked up from germline, CDR1 is SGHTA and CDR2 is FQGNSA. CDR3 nucleotide sequence: TGTGCCAGCAGCTTAGCGAGGACTAGCGGGGGGACCAATGAGCAGTTCTTC. Its protein product is CASSLARTSGGTNEQFF. Complete variable domain (other parts from reference TRBV7-2 and TRBJ2-1): GAGVSQSPSNKVTEKGKDVELRCDPISGHTALYWYRQSLGQGLEFLIYFQGNSAPDKSGLPSDRFSAERTGGSVSTLTIQRTQQEDSAVYLCASSLARTSGGTNEQFFGPGTRLTVL.

V usage is TRBV9 and J usage is TRBJ1-1; tentative D call: TRBD1 (5 bases). V gave up 0 bases and J gave up 5 bases, with 8 bases separating them. Germline V lookup: CDR1 SGDLS, CDR2 YYNGEE. This CDR3 has 13 residues. CDR3 sequence: CASSVGGRTEAFF. The DNA for the CDR3 is TGTGCCAGCAGCGTAGGGGGGAGGACTGAAGCTTTCTTT.

This sequence joins TRBV7-9 and TRBJ1-2; D is ambiguous. The CDR3 covers 13 residues. Trimming removed 3 bases from V and 3 bases from J, with 8 bases in between. Germline V lookup: CDR1 SEHNR, CDR2 FQNEAQ (reference sequence). The CDR3 is CASSFAGYYGYTF. The CDR3 DNA sequence: TGTGCCAGCAGCTTTGCAGGTTACTATGGCTACACCTTC.